This T cell receptor (beta chain) was sequenced in a study of neurological immune-mediated disorders. By 5'RACE with 10-nucleotide random UMIs, the cDNA was made. TCRdb re-analysed the 5' RACE reads in MiXCR, keeping a single row per CDR3 protein. The sample gives 17,000 or so distinct CDR3 sequences, around a quarter of which show up once; around a third is in the top ten. There are 16 residues in the CDR3. V gave up 0 bases and J gave up 5 bases, with 15 bases separating them. Germline-derived CDR1 and CDR2 are SGHRS and YFSETQ. The unsorted libraries were made from 2 million PBMCs kept at -80 C. This clonotype has a count of ten or more.

The chain recombines TRBV5-1 with TRBJ1-3; tentatively, D is TRBD1 (5 bases). This receptor was taken from a man in his fifties with HTLV-1-associated myelopathy (HAM/TSP). The sequencing input was PBMCs. Here the CDR3 DNA reads TGCGCCAGCAGCTTGGTGGGGACGGAAAGGAGAAACACCATATATTTT. Residues: CASSLVGTERRNTIYF. Filled out from reference TRBV5-1 and TRBJ1-3, the complete variable domain reads KAGVTQTPRYLIKTRGQQVTLSCSPISGHRSVSWYQQTPGQGLQFLFEYFSETQRNKGNFPGRFSGRQFSNSRSEMNVSTLELGDSALYLCASSLVGTERRNTIYFGEGSWLTVV.